This TCR beta chain appears in the sequencing data of a study of PD-1 blockade in classical Hodgkin lymphoma. Remarks on this clone: Its antigen is currently unknown.

Study-wide results and caveats: Compared with healthy donors, newly diagnosed patients reportedly showed lower baseline TCR diversity.

Indicated time point: cycle 4 day 1 (C4D1), after more than five weeks of nivolumab. Relapse after autologous stem cell transplantation occurred in every patient, and brentuximab vedotin exposure varied. By magnetic negative selection, CD4+ T cells were purified from thawed PBMCs. Germline V gives CDR1 MNHNY, CDR2 SVGAGI (reference sequence). The ends were cut back, 8 bases at V and 3 bases at J, with 13 bases in the middle. The CDR3 consists of 14 residues. Produced via immunoSEQ multiplex PCR; TCRdb's table is partial and in-frame only. The repertoire holds around 26,000 clones, 75% to 90% seen once, with around 3.1% in the top ten.

The sequence came from a human donor with classical Hodgkin lymphoma. This chain links TRBV6-6 with TRBJ1-4, with TRBD1 as a possible D gene (5 bases). This specimen consisted of CD4+ T cells from blood, obtained before the fourth cycle of nivolumab. CDR3 nucleotide sequence: TGTGCCAGCGGGAAGGGGACCGCTAATGAAAAACTGTTTTTT. It encodes CASGKGTANEKLFF.